This is a list of T cell receptor beta chains from one sample in a study of shared clonotypes between healthy human individuals. Libraries were prepared by immunoSEQ multiplex PCR; TCRdb keeps only in-frame clonotypes and omits some of them. Among millions of clones, just under 95% were seen once, and the ten largest hold about 1.1%. The sequencing input was naive CD8+ T cells sorted from blood. The source is a man aged 18 to 29 in good health. Both conserved end residues are part of each CDR3. The order of the fields is V gene, D gene, J gene, CDR3 protein. The D gene is left open where the match is weak.

V gene: TRBV30
D gene: TRBD1
J gene: TRBJ2-5
CDR3 protein: CAWSFGQGAETQYF

V gene: TRBV5-6
D gene: TRBD1
J gene: TRBJ1-4
CDR3 protein: CASSRDRVANEKLFF

V gene: TRBV30
D gene: NA
J gene: TRBJ2-5
CDR3 protein: CAWSSGASETQYF

V gene: TRBV7-9
D gene: NA
J gene: TRBJ1-5
CDR3 protein: CASSTDNQPQHF

V gene: TRBV11-2
D gene: TRBD2
J gene: TRBJ2-7
CDR3 protein: CASGGPYSYEQYF

V gene: TRBV4-1
D gene: NA
J gene: TRBJ2-1
CDR3 protein: CASSQGLSEGRRQFF

V gene: TRBV27
D gene: TRBD2
J gene: TRBJ2-7
CDR3 protein: CASSFIGTSDYEQYF

V gene: TRBV13
D gene: NA
J gene: TRBJ1-3
CDR3 protein: CASSLGLNIGNTIYF

V gene: TRBV9
D gene: NA
J gene: TRBJ2-5
CDR3 protein: CASSVAGAGFQETQYF

V gene: TRBV7-9
D gene: NA
J gene: TRBJ2-5
CDR3 protein: CASSRNPLGVETQYF

V gene: TRBV14
D gene: NA
J gene: TRBJ2-1
CDR3 protein: CASSQSGEQFF

V gene: TRBV11-2
D gene: NA
J gene: TRBJ1-5
CDR3 protein: CASSLDVGGNQPQHF

V gene: TRBV6-1
D gene: TRBD1
J gene: TRBJ2-7
CDR3 protein: CASSLRTGGSYEQYF

V gene: TRBV18
D gene: TRBD2
J gene: TRBJ2-1
CDR3 protein: CASSPVGGSSYNEQFF

V gene: TRBV21-1
D gene: NA
J gene: TRBJ2-7
CDR3 protein: CASVQDPYEQYF